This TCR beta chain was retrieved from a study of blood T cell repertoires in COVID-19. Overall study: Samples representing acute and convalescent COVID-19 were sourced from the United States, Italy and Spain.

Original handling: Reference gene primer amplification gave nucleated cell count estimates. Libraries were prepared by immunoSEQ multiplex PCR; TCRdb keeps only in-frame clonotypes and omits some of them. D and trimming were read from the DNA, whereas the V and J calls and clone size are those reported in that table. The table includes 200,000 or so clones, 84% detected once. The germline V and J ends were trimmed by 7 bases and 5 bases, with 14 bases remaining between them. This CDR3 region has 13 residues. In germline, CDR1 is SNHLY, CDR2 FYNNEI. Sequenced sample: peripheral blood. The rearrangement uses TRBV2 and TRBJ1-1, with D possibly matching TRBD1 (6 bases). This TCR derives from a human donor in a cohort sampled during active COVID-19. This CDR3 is CASISDRPTEAFF. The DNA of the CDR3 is TGTGCCAGCATATCCGACAGGCCAACTGAAGCTTTCTTT. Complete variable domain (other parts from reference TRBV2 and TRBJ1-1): EPEVTQTPSHQVTQMGQEVILRCVPISNHLYFYWYRQILGQKVEFLVSFYNNEISEKSEIFDDQFSVERPDGSNFTLKIRSTKLEDSAMYFCASISDRPTEAFFGQGTRLTVV.